This T cell receptor beta chain appears in the sequencing data of a study of blood T cell repertoires in COVID-19. About the study: Researchers got acute and convalescent COVID-19 samples from the United States, Italy and Spain.

Original processing methods: Researchers report that nucleated cell counts were estimated from reference gene primer amplification. Clones were read by immunoSEQ multiplex PCR, and TCRdb kept only the in-frame ones, dropping some. D and trimming come from the DNA, and the V and J calls and clone size come from that table. The sample includes fewer than 150,000 clones, roughly 90% of them seen just once. The source of this sequence is a woman in her 70s who had recovered from COVID-19. Sequencing was performed on peripheral blood.

The DNA for the CDR3 is TGTGCCAGCAGCTTGGCTCGGGACACAGATACGCAGTATTTT. Protein sequence: CASSLARDTDTQYF. The J gene is TRBJ2-3, the V gene TRBV5-4, with D maybe TRBD2 (5 bases). This CDR3 comprises 14 residues. CDR1 is SGHNT, CDR2 YYREEE, per germline (reference sequence). The V end lost 0 bases, the J end lost 2 bases, and 7 bases lay between the germline ends. Full variable domain (outside the CDR3, taken from reference TRBV5-4 and TRBJ2-3): ETGVTQSPTHLIKTRGQQVTLRCSSQSGHNTVSWYQQALGQGPQFIFQYYREEENGRGNFPPRFSGLQFPNYSSELNVNALELDDSALYLCASSLARDTDTQYFGPGTRLTVL.